The rows below give T cell receptor beta chains drawn from one sample of a study of tumour-infiltrating T cells in Burkitt lymphoma. The data were produced by immunoSEQ multiplex PCR, yet TCRdb's version contains in-frame clones alone and is incomplete. The repertoire holds around 3,900 clones, 11% to 15% seen once, with approximately 20% in the top ten. The source material was tumor tissue. The receptors originated from a human donor with Burkitt lymphoma. The conserved cysteine and the conserved F or W are not part of the CDR3 here.

j_gene | v_gene | CDR3aa
TRBJ2-7 | TRBV29-1 | SATYQSYEQY
TRBJ1-2 | TRBV29-1 | SVEGDYGYT
TRBJ2-6 | TRBV13 | ASRLTESGANVLT
TRBJ1-6 | TRBV5-4 | ASSLIGEDYNSPLH
TRBJ2-2 | TRBV2 | ASKSTSGSPGELF
TRBJ1-1 | TRBV10-3 | AISDPSQNTEAF
TRBJ1-4 | TRBV19 | ASSVSTNEKLF
TRBJ2-6 | TRBV18 | ASSVQGTGANVLT
TRBJ2-3 | TRBV19 | ASKPGRPNTDTQY
TRBJ1-2 | TRBV5-1 | ASTNDRNYGYT
TRBJ1-5 | TRBV2 | ASRSQGEGNQPQH
TRBJ2-1 | TRBV30 | AWSVGGGREQF
TRBJ2-2 | TRBV5-1 | ASSIITNTGELF
TRBJ2-3 | TRBV7-2 | ASSLGPDTQY
TRBJ2-7 | TRBV7-2 | ASSLVARTYEQY
TRBJ2-2 | TRBV5-4 | ASSHGTATGELF
TRBJ2-2 | TRBV7-8 | ASSLVGKGWGELF
TRBJ2-5 | TRBV2 | ASSPGGWETQY
TRBJ1-1 | TRBV10-3 | AISSDTVGNKAF
TRBJ1-6 | TRBV6-6 | ASSYNRVSYNSPLH
TRBJ1-1 | TRBV6-1 | ASSEIPFRDSYTEAF
TRBJ1-1 | TRBV27 | ASSLVPGSEAF
TRBJ2-1 | TRBV28 | ASSLLLGNNEQF
TRBJ1-3 | TRBV10-3 | ATWDNFSGNTIY
TRBJ2-5 | TRBV14 | ASSGHLQETQY
TRBJ2-1 | TRBV5-1 | ASSFGGGRDNEQF
TRBJ2-7 | TRBV7-2 | ASSSYTSGGIEQY
TRBJ2-7 | TRBV27 | ASRSRGTGVYEQY
TRBJ1-6 | TRBV7-8 | ASSLDSSYNSPLH
TRBJ2-7 | TRBV29-1 | SVEEATRVEQY
TRBJ2-1 | TRBV4-1 | ASSQQREGLAQF
TRBJ2-6 | TRBV5-1 | ASSRDPNSGANVLT
TRBJ2-3 | TRBV5-8 | ASSLQGAGTDTQY
TRBJ2-5 | TRBV7-9 | ASSTGGGGETQY
TRBJ2-5 | TRBV11-2 | ASSRQETQY
TRBJ2-2 | TRBV4-1 | ASSQGRGYTGELF
TRBJ1-5 | TRBV30 | AWSVPWAAQYSNQPQH
TRBJ2-1 | TRBV29-1 | SVEGQTSRSGEQF
TRBJ1-1 | TRBV10-3 | AISESRNEAF
TRBJ1-6 | TRBV7-9 | ASLVFLIQDNSPLH
TRBJ2-7 | TRBV30 | AWSVKGQGVYEQY
TRBJ2-7 | TRBV9 | ASSAGTYYEQY